Below, 28 T cell receptor beta chains from the same sample are listed, as sequenced in a study of beta chain features in type 1 diabetes. Study results and limitations: The study found moderately but significantly shorter TCRB CDR3s in all four CD4+ subsets of Type 1 diabetes patients.

These receptors are not linked to any known antigen. The investigators reverse transcribed all of the isolated RNA, so they sequenced expressed TCRB transcripts. Assay used: immunoSEQ multiplex PCR; TCRdb lists only in-frame clones, some missing. Among around 690,000 clones, around an eighth were seen once, and the ten largest hold 0.095% to 0.15%. The specimen was naive CD4+ T cells from blood. Receptors originate from a man aged 25-45 years with type 1 diabetes.

The genes are TRBV29-1 and TRBJ2-1, with D unclear. V dropped 1 base and J dropped 7 bases, with 14 bases sitting between them. The CDR3 runs to 14 residues. In germline, CDR1 is SQVTM, CDR2 ANQGSEA. The CDR3 spells CSVEAFNSRNEQFF. In DNA form, the CDR3 reads TGCAGCGTTGAAGCTTTTAACTCTAGGAATGAGCAGTTCTTC.

This clone was counted only a few times. This chain joins TRBV29-1 and TRBJ2-3, with D perhaps TRBD2 (6 bases). The CDR3 runs to 13 residues. Deletions cut 5 bases from V and 1 base from J, with 10 bases between. CDR1 and CDR2 (germline): SQVTM, ANQGSEA. The CDR3 here is CSVSGLRTDTQYF. CDR3 in DNA: TGCAGCGTTTCGGGACTCCGCACAGATACGCAGTATTTT.

The count of this clone is one. V and J are TRBV7-2 and TRBJ1-6; D might be TRBD1 (6 bases). Germline V gene lookup returns CDR1 SGHTA and CDR2 FQGNSA. V was trimmed by 10 bases and J by 9 bases, leaving 16 bases between them. The CDR3 totals 13 residues. The chain's CDR3 is CAIQQGRGSPLHF. In DNA form, the CDR3 reads TGTGCCATACAACAGGGACGGGGTTCACCCCTCCACTTT.

In its sample, this clone was seen a few times. V usage is TRBV2 and J usage is TRBJ1-6; unclear D gene. This CDR3 has 13 residues. From germline, CDR1 is SNHLY and CDR2 FYNNEI. The V gene lost 4 bases and the J gene lost 7 bases, with 8 bases spanning the gap. The CDR3 coding sequence is TGTGCCAGCAGTGCGGAAAAGAATTCACCCCTCCACTTT. The encoded protein is CASSAEKNSPLHF.

V gene TRBV7-3 combines with J gene TRBJ1-6; the D gene is possibly TRBD1 (6 bases). The CDR3 has 15 amino acids. Germline V gene data show CDR1 as SGHTA and CDR2 as FQGTGA. Trimming stripped 2 bases from V and 10 bases from J, with 15 bases between. The CDR3 protein is CASSLLIGGNSPLHF. CDR3 DNA sequence: TGTGCCAGCAGCTTATTAATAGGGGGGAACTCACCCCTCCACTTT.

This clone has a handful of counts. The J gene is TRBJ1-3, the V gene TRBV7-2, with no clear D. Germline loops: CDR1 SGHTA, CDR2 FQGNSA. V was pared by 0 bases and J by 1 base, with 7 bases between. The CDR3 consists of 15 residues. In nucleotides, the CDR3 is TGTGCCAGCAGCTTAGCGCAGGTTTCTGGAAACACCATATATTTT. It translates to CASSLAQVSGNTIYF.

There are a few counts of this clone. The rearrangement links TRBV4-3 to TRBJ2-1; D not resolved. This CDR3 spans 15 amino acids. The V gene lost 3 bases and the J gene lost 8 bases, with 17 bases spanning the gap. CDR1 is LGHNA, CDR2 YSLEER, per germline. The CDR3 loop reads CASSHQTPPMDEQFF. The CDR3 DNA follows: TGCGCCAGCAGCCACCAAACCCCCCCCATGGATGAGCAGTTCTTC.

This clone has only a few counts. The genes are TRBV4-3 and TRBJ1-2; D is unresolved. Per the germline V gene, CDR1 is LGHNA and CDR2 is YSLEER. CDR3 length: 14 residues. Trimming took off 0 bases at V and 4 bases at J, with 9 bases between the two ends. The CDR3 nucleotides read TGCGCCAGCAGCCAAGACGCGGCCGTCTATGGCTACACCTTC. Amino acids: CASSQDAAVYGYTF.

This clone was recorded a few times. The chain combines TRBV7-2 with TRBJ2-5; D is possibly TRBD2 (7 bases). Germline CDR1 and CDR2: SGHTA and FQGNSA. V lost 5 bases, J lost 5 bases, and 24 bases lay in between. This CDR3 has 17 amino acids. CDR3 nucleotides: TGTGCCAGCAGCCCCCCGGGGGGCCGGGTCTCGGGGGAGACCCAGTACTTC. Its translation: CASSPPGGRVSGETQYF.

The chain is built from TRBV4-2 and TRBJ2-2; no reliable D call. Looked up from germline, CDR1 is LGHNA and CDR2 is YNFKEQ. This CDR3 has 16 amino acids. Between the trimmed V and J ends, which lost 4 bases and 3 bases, there was a span of 15 bases. CDR3 protein: CASSPADASDTGELFF. The DNA for the CDR3 is TGTGCCAGCAGCCCGGCGGACGCGAGCGACACCGGGGAGCTGTTTTTT.

This clone was recorded a few times. This CDR3 is also generated by other DNA sequences in the sample. The rearrangement joins TRBV7-6 to TRBJ1-5; 8 nucleotides agree with TRBD1. The germline gives CDR1 SGHVS, CDR2 FNYEAQ. V was pared by 4 bases and J by 1 base, with 3 bases of the junction left unmatched. There are 15 residues in the CDR3. This CDR3 reads CASSSRTGSNQPQHF. The DNA for the CDR3 is TGTGCCAGCAGCTCTAGGACAGGGAGCAATCAGCCCCAGCATTTT. Supplemented by reference TRBV7-6 and TRBJ1-5, the full variable domain reads GAGVSQSPRYKVTKRGQDVALRCDPISGHVSLYWYRQALGQGPEFLTYFNYEAQQDKSGLPNDRFSAERPEGSISTLTIQRTEQRDSAMYRCASSSRTGSNQPQHFGDGTRLSIL.

This clone appeared a few times. This chain connects TRBV11-1 to TRBJ1-1; D gene uncertain. The germline V gene has CDR1 SGHAT and CDR2 FQDESV (reference sequence). The CDR3 spans 15 residues. With 7 bases removed from V and 2 bases from J, the gap between germline ends came to 17 bases. CDR3 protein: CASTQSQARNTEAFF. CDR3 nucleotides: TGTGCCAGCACCCAATCGCAGGCGCGAAACACTGAAGCTTTCTTT.

This rearrangement joins TRBV18 to TRBJ1-2; 8 nucleotides agree with TRBD1. From germline, CDR1 is KGHSH and CDR2 LQKENI. Trimming took 5 bases from V and 2 from J; bases not matched to a gene: 1. CDR3 length equals 13 residues. The chain's CDR3 is CASSGDRNYGYTF. The CDR3 DNA sequence: TGTGCCAGCTCAGGGGACAGGAACTATGGCTACACCTTC.

The chain uses TRBV30 and TRBJ1-6; tentatively, D is TRBD1 (5 bases). The length of the CDR3 is 17 residues. Germline CDR1 and CDR2: GTSNPN and SVGIG (reference sequence). The V end lost 1 base, the J end lost 0 bases, and 13 bases lay between the germline ends. The CDR3 protein is CAWSAARASSYNSPLHF. The DNA of the CDR3 is TGTGCCTGGAGTGCGGCCAGGGCGAGCTCCTATAATTCACCCCTCCACTTT.

There are a few counts of this clone. The rearrangement uses TRBV5-1 and TRBJ1-6, with D uncertain. Germline CDR1 and CDR2: SGHRS and YFSETQ. CDR3 length equals 14 residues. Deletions cut 4 bases from V and 1 base from J, with 6 bases between. The CDR3 is CASSVGSYNSPLHF. For the CDR3, the DNA is TGCGCCAGCAGCGTTGGGTCCTATAATTCACCCCTCCACTTT.

There are a few counts of this clone. Other DNA sequences from this sample encode an identical CDR3 as well. The chain couples TRBV5-1 to TRBJ2-5, with D unclear. This CDR3 contains 11 residues. With 0 bases removed from V and 5 bases from J, the gap between germline ends came to 2 bases. Germline V lookup: CDR1 SGHRS, CDR2 YFSETQ. This CDR3 reads CASSLVETQYF. The CDR3 region has the DNA TGCGCCAGCAGCTTGGTTGAGACCCAGTACTTC.

About this clone itself: Other DNA sequences of this sample code for an identical CDR3. This rearrangement joins TRBV7-9 to TRBJ1-2, with 8 positions matching TRBD1. The CDR3 runs 13 residues. Germline V lookup: CDR1 SEHNR, CDR2 FQNEAQ (reference sequence). V gave up 3 bases and J gave up 7 bases; unmatched junction bases: 4. The CDR3 reads CASSFGQGGGYTF. CDR3 DNA sequence: TGTGCCAGCAGCTTTGGACAGGGCGGTGGCTACACCTTC.

V gene TRBV5-8 combines with J gene TRBJ1-1; D possibly corresponds to TRBD1 (5 bases). CDR1 and CDR2 from the germline V gene are SGHTS and YDEGEE. The germline V and J ends were trimmed by 4 bases and 7 bases, with 17 bases remaining between them. This CDR3 contains 14 residues. CDR3 protein: CASSPTPWGGEAFF. CDR3 nucleotide sequence: TGTGCCAGCAGCCCTACACCGTGGGGGGGTGAAGCTTTCTTT.

This clone was recorded a few times. The V call is TRBV2, the J call TRBJ1-2; TRBD1 agrees at 9 bases. The CDR3 spans 14 residues. CDR1 is SNHLY, CDR2 FYNNEI, per germline. V lost 1 base and J lost 8; bases outside the gene matches: 5. Written as DNA, the CDR3 is TGTGCCAGCAGTGAAGGGACAGGGGTTGACGGCTACACCTTC. This gives the protein CASSEGTGVDGYTF.

V gene TRBV25-1 combines with J gene TRBJ2-1, with D possibly matching TRBD1 (5 bases). CDR1 and CDR2 (germline): MGHDK, SYGVNS. V lost 5 bases and J 2 bases, leaving 10 bases between the germline ends. The CDR3 is 14 residues long. DNA for the CDR3: TGTGCCAGCAGTCAAGGGGTTCCCTACAATGAGCAGTTCTTC. It codes for CASSQGVPYNEQFF.

This clone was counted between two and nine times. V and J are TRBV7-9 and TRBJ2-2; either TRBD1 or TRBD2 may fit D (6 bases each). V lost 8 bases and J 1 base, leaving 17 bases between the germline ends. Germline V CDR1 and CDR2: SEHNR, FQNEAQ (reference sequence). The CDR3 is 16 residues long. As DNA, the CDR3 is TGTGCCAGCCCTCGGTCGGGGGCCGTGAACACCGGGGAGCTGTTTTTT. This translates into CASPRSGAVNTGELFF. The whole variable domain, filled in from reference TRBV7-9 and TRBJ2-2, reads DTGVSQNPRHKITKRGQNVTFRCDPISEHNRLYWYRQTLGQGPEFLTYFQNEAQLEKSRLLSDRFSAERPKGSFSTLEIQRTEQGDSAMYLCASPRSGAVNTGELFFGEGSRLTVL.

This clone was detected only once. The chain is built from TRBV7-2 and TRBJ1-2; TRBD1 matches at 10 bases. The V and J ends lost 0 bases and 8 bases, in that order; junction bases with no gene match: 3. Germline values: CDR1 SGHTA, CDR2 FQGNSA. The CDR3 contains 14 residues. The CDR3 region is CASSLAGQGNGYTF. The CDR3 DNA reads TGTGCCAGCAGCTTAGCGGGACAGGGGAACGGCTACACCTTC.

A word on this clone: The sample carries other DNA sequences with the same CDR3. The rearrangement joins TRBV7-2 to TRBJ1-5; D uncertain. V was trimmed by 3 bases and J by 2 bases, leaving 5 bases between them. This CDR3 has 13 residues. Germline V gene lookup returns CDR1 SGHTA and CDR2 FQGNSA. CDR3 sequence (DNA): TGTGCCAGCAGCTTTGATGGCAATCAGCCCCAGCATTTT. It codes for CASSFDGNQPQHF.

This chain uses TRBV5-1 with TRBJ2-7; 7 bases line up with TRBD2. The germline V gene has CDR1 SGHRS and CDR2 YFSETQ. This CDR3 has 16 amino acids. V lost 0 bases to trimming and J lost 6 bases; unmatched junction nucleotides: 12. The CDR3 reads CASSLVAGASSVEQYF. The CDR3 nucleotides are TGCGCCAGCAGCTTGGTAGCGGGTGCTAGCTCCGTCGAGCAGTACTTC. The variable domain in full, with the rest retrieved from reference TRBV5-1 and TRBJ2-7, is KAGVTQTPRYLIKTRGQQVTLSCSPISGHRSVSWYQQTPGQGLQFLFEYFSETQRNKGNFPGRFSGRQFSNSRSEMNVSTLELGDSALYLCASSLVAGASSVEQYFGPGTRLTVT.

V is TRBV11-2 and J is TRBJ2-2; D may be TRBD2 (5 bases). Trimming took off 5 bases at V and 7 bases at J, with 8 bases between the two ends. The CDR3 runs 12 residues. Germline values: CDR1 SGHAT, CDR2 FQNNGV. CDR3 nucleotides: TGTGCCAGCAGCCCCCGGGGCGGGGAGCTGTTTTTT. It specifies CASSPRGGELFF.

The CDR3 DNA follows: TGTGCCAGCAGCGTTGGACAGGTGTTCACTGAAGCTTTCTTT. This gives the protein CASSVGQVFTEAFF. The genes are TRBV9 and TRBJ1-1, with 7 bases fitting TRBD1. Germline values: CDR1 SGDLS, CDR2 YYNGEE. The CDR3 totals 14 residues. V shed 2 bases and J 4 bases; nucleotides not matched to a gene: 5. The full variable domain, its missing parts supplied by reference TRBV9 and TRBJ1-1, is DSGVTQTPKHLITATGQRVTLRCSPRSGDLSVYWYQQSLDQGLQFLIQYYNGEERAKGNILERFSAQQFPDLHSELNLSSLELGDSALYFCASSVGQVFTEAFFGQGTRLTVV.

V is TRBV5-1 and J is TRBJ2-5; tentatively, D is TRBD2 (6 bases). The germline CDR1 and CDR2 sequences are SGHRS and YFSETQ. This CDR3 has 14 residues. V lost 4 bases and J lost 5, with 15 bases in between. The CDR3, as DNA: TGCGCCAGCAGCCCCGGGACGGGAGTGGAGACCCAGTACTTC. Translated, it gives CASSPGTGVETQYF.

V usage is TRBV2 and J usage is TRBJ2-3, with 9 bases aligning to TRBD2. The germline V gene has CDR1 SNHLY and CDR2 FYNNEI. The CDR3 is made up of 14 amino acids. V trimming: 11 bases; J trimming: 0 bases; junction bases outside the gene matches: 6. The CDR3 sequence: CAGGGLASTDTQYF. CDR3 bases: TGTGCCGGTGGAGGACTAGCGAGCACAGATACGCAGTATTTT.